The 13 T cell receptor beta chains in this list originate from one sample, sequenced in a study of long-term antiretroviral therapy in people with HIV. Sequencing relied on immunoSEQ assay v3.0, run at survey level. TCRdb's copy holds only in-frame clones and misses some; the assay was immunoSEQ multiplex PCR. The sample has around 30,000 clones, around 78% seen once; the top ten hold 7.5% to 10%. Here the sequenced sample was unsorted PBMCs, taken 1.5 years before starting antiretroviral therapy. These receptors originate from a young man with HIV.

J is TRBJ2-7 and V is TRBV5-1, with D perhaps TRBD1 (6 bases). This CDR3 has 14 residues. Germline V gene data show CDR1 as SGHRS and CDR2 as YFSETQ. V was trimmed by 6 bases and J by 2 bases, leaving 15 bases between them. CDR3 DNA sequence: TGCGCCAGCAACCGAGACAGGCCCACCTACGAGCAGTACTTC. It encodes CASNRDRPTYEQYF. Combining the CDR3 with reference TRBV5-1 and TRBJ2-7 gives the whole variable domain KAGVTQTPRYLIKTRGQQVTLSCSPISGHRSVSWYQQTPGQGLQFLFEYFSETQRNKGNFPGRFSGRQFSNSRSEMNVSTLELGDSALYLCASNRDRPTYEQYFGPGTRLTVT.

V and J are TRBV6-1 and TRBJ1-5; 8 bases align to TRBD1. The V gene end was trimmed by 3 bases and the J gene end by 6 bases; junction bases not matched to a gene: 13. Germline lookup yields CDR1 MNHNS and CDR2 SASEGT. CDR3 length: 17 amino acids. CDR3 residues: CASSDRMRQGLGQPQHF. CDR3 nucleotide sequence: TGTGCCAGCAGTGACCGCATGAGACAGGGGTTGGGTCAGCCCCAGCATTTT.

The rearrangement links TRBV6-6 to TRBJ2-1, with D perhaps matching TRBD1 or TRBD2 (5 bases each). Trimming cost V 5 bases and J 8 bases, with 10 bases left between them. Germline V gene lookup returns CDR1 MNHNY and CDR2 SVGAGI (reference sequence). This CDR3 has 12 residues. The CDR3 region is CASSVGTYEQFF. The CDR3 DNA follows: TGTGCCAGCAGTGTCGGGACGTATGAGCAGTTCTTC.

This clone appeared a few times. V is TRBV2 and J is TRBJ1-2; D gene uncertain. The CDR3 is 11 amino acids. Trimming cost V 1 base and J 9 bases, with 6 bases left between them. Germline loops: CDR1 SNHLY, CDR2 FYNNEI. Written as DNA, the CDR3 is TGTGCCAGCAGTGAAGGCGCACGCTACACCTTC. This translates into CASSEGARYTF.

V usage is TRBV5-1 and J usage is TRBJ1-4, with 8 bases that match TRBD1. Germline CDR1 SGHRS, CDR2 YFSETQ. The V gene end was trimmed by 5 bases and the J gene end by 2 bases; junction bases not matched to a gene: 8. The CDR3 has 16 residues. The CDR3 region has the DNA TGCGCCAGCAGTGGGCAGGGGGCGACCACTAATGAAAAACTGTTTTTT. Protein product: CASSGQGATTNEKLFF.

This clone was seen a single time. The chain carries TRBV30 and TRBJ1-1; D uncertain. In germline, CDR1 is GTSNPN, CDR2 SVGIG (reference sequence). Trimming left V 0 bases short and J 1 base short, with 9 bases between. The CDR3 has 14 residues. The CDR3 reads CAWSVWGGNTEAFF. CDR3 DNA sequence: TGTGCCTGGAGTGTATGGGGAGGGAACACTGAAGCTTTCTTT.

The table lists this clone with a few counts. Written as DNA, the CDR3 is TGTGCCTGGAGTGTAGCGGGAGGGACCCCCTACAATGAGCAGTTCTTC. Amino acid sequence: CAWSVAGGTPYNEQFF. The V and J genes are TRBV30 and TRBJ2-1; TRBD2 matches 10 bases. Germline CDR1 is GTSNPN and CDR2 is SVGIG (reference sequence). The CDR3 has 16 amino acids. Trimming took 0 bases from V and 2 from J; bases not matched to a gene: 4.

The V call is TRBV27, the J call TRBJ2-3, with no clear D. The CDR3 extends over 11 amino acids. The germline V gene encodes CDR1 MNHEY and CDR2 SMNVEV (reference sequence). The germline V and J ends were trimmed by 4 bases and 4 bases, with 3 bases remaining between them. The CDR3 coding sequence is TGTGCCAGCAGTTATGCAGATACGCAGTATTTT. This sequence encodes CASSYADTQYF.

The rearrangement links TRBV4-1 to TRBJ1-2; TRBD1 matches 8 bases. Trimming at V came to 2 bases and at J to 3 bases, leaving 5 bases not matched to a gene. Germline lookup yields CDR1 MGHRA and CDR2 YSYEKL. This CDR3 spans 15 amino acids. CDR3 in DNA: TGCGCCAGCAGCCAAAGGACAGGGAGTTACTATGGCTACACCTTC. This translates into CASSQRTGSYYGYTF.

The chain is built from TRBV11-2 and TRBJ2-7; D is unresolved. Germline assignment: CDR1 SGHAT and CDR2 FQNNGV. The CDR3 is made up of 12 amino acids. The germline V and J ends were trimmed by 0 bases and 3 bases, with 3 bases remaining between them. The CDR3 is CASSLDSYEQYF. In DNA form, the CDR3 reads TGTGCCAGCAGCTTAGACAGCTACGAGCAGTACTTC.

This chain joins TRBV29-1 and TRBJ1-4, with unresolved D. The CDR3 is 13 residues long. Germline V gives CDR1 SQVTM, CDR2 ANQGSEA. V lost 5 bases and J 8 bases, leaving 15 bases between the germline ends. The CDR3 region has the DNA TGCAGCGTTTTCGGGTTGGGTGCCGAAAAACTGTTTTTT. Translating gives CSVFGLGAEKLFF.

This clone has more than one count but fewer than ten. The gene calls are TRBV6-5 and TRBJ1-1; D unclear. This CDR3 is 15 amino acids long. With 1 base removed from V and 2 bases from J, the gap between germline ends came to 11 bases. CDR1 and CDR2 (germline): MNHEY, SVGAGI. The chain's CDR3 is CASSYLTGLNTEAFF. The DNA for the CDR3 is TGTGCCAGCAGTTACTTGACGGGATTAAACACTGAAGCTTTCTTT.

The chain links TRBV19 to TRBJ2-7; 10 bases map to TRBD2. CDR3 size: 14 residues. The germline CDR1 and CDR2 sequences are LNHDA and SQIVND (reference sequence). V lost 6 bases, J lost 2 bases, and 4 bases stayed unmatched. The CDR3, as DNA: TGTGCCAGTAGCCTAGCGGGAGCCCCCTACGAGCAGTACTTC. Its protein product is CASSLAGAPYEQYF.